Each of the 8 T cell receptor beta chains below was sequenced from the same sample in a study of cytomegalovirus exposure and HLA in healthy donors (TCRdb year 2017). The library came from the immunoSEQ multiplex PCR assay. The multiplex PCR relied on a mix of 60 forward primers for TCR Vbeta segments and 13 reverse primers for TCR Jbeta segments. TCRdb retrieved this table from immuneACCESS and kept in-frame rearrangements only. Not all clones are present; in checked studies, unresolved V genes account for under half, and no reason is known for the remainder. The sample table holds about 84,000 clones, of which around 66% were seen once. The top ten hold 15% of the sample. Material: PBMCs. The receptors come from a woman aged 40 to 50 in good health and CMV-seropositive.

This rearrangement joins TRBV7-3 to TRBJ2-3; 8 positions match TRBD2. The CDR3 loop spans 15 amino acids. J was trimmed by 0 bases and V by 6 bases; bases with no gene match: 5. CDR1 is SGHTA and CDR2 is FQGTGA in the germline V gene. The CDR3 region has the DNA TGTGCCAGCAGTTATAGCGGGGCTAGCACAGATACGCAGTATTTT. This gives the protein CASSYSGASTDTQYF.

Written as DNA, the CDR3 is TGTGCCAGCCGTGGACAGGGCTACGAGCAGTACTTC. It encodes CASRGQGYEQYF. This sequence joins TRBV27 and TRBJ2-7; TRBD1 matches at 8 bases. The junction had 3 bases not matched to a gene; V was cut back by 8 bases and J by 3 bases. The CDR3 has 12 residues. Germline V lookup: CDR1 MNHEY, CDR2 SMNVEV (reference sequence).

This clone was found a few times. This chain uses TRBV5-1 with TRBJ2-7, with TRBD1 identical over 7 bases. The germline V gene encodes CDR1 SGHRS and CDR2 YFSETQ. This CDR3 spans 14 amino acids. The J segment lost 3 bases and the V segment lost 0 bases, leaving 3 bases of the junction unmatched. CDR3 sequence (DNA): TGCGCCAGCAGCTTGGACCCAGGGGGCTACGAGCAGTACTTC. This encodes CASSLDPGGYEQYF.

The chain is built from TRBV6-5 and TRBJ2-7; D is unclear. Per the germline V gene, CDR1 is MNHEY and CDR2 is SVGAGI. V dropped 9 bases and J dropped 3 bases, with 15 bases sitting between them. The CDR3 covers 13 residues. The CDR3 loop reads CASFSPASYEQYF. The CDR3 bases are TGTGCCAGTTTTAGTCCAGCGAGCTACGAGCAGTACTTC.

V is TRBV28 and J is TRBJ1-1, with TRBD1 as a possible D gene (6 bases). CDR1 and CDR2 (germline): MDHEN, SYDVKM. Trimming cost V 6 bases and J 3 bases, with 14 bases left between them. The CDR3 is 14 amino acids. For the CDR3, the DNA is TGTGCCAGCAGGGAAGACAGGACGGACACTGAAGCTTTCTTT. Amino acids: CASREDRTDTEAFF.

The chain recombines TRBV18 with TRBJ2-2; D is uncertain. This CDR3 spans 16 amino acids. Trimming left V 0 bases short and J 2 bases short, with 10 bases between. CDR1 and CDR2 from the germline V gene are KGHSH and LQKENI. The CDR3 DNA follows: TGTGCCAGCTCACCACCACAGCCGGTAAACACCGGGGAGCTGTTTTTT. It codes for CASSPPQPVNTGELFF. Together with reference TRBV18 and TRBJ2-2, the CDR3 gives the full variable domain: NAGVMQNPRHLVRRRGQEARLRCSPMKGHSHVYWYRQLPEEGLKFMVYLQKENIIDESGMPKERFSAEFPKEGPSILRIQQVVRGDSAAYFCASSPPQPVNTGELFFGEGSRLTVL.

In nucleotides, the CDR3 is TGTGCCAGCAGCTCATTTAAAACAGGGGGCTATGGCTACACCTTC. Translating gives CASSSFKTGGYGYTF. This rearrangement joins TRBV7-9 to TRBJ1-2, with 8 bases lining up with TRBD1. The CDR3 contains 15 residues. Looked up from germline, CDR1 is SEHNR and CDR2 is FQNEAQ (reference sequence). The ends lost 4 bases at V and 4 bases at J; junction bases unmatched: 8. Complete variable domain (other parts from reference TRBV7-9 and TRBJ1-2): DTGVSQNPRHKITKRGQNVTFRCDPISEHNRLYWYRQTLGQGPEFLTYFQNEAQLEKSRLLSDRFSAERPKGSFSTLEIQRTEQGDSAMYLCASSSFKTGGYGYTFGSGTRLTVV.

The CDR3 nucleotides are TGTGCCATCAGTGAGGTTCAGGCGAACACTGAAGCTTTCTTT. It encodes CAISEVQANTEAFF. The chain employs TRBV10-3 and TRBJ1-1; D is undetermined. The germline gives CDR1 ENHRY, CDR2 SYGVKD. V dropped 2 bases and J dropped 1 base, with 8 bases sitting between them. CDR3 length equals 14 residues.